These 18 T cell receptor beta chains share one sample of origin, sequenced in a study of CD8 T cells in ankylosing spondylitis. Using its own MiXCR run on the 5' RACE reads, TCRdb lists one record per CDR3 protein. The table lists 150,000 to 200,000 distinct CDR3 sequences, 25% to 35% of them singletons. Specimen: synovial fluid, either unsorted or a sorted T cell fraction (not recorded which). These receptors were collected from a male donor with ankylosing spondylitis.

Only a few counts were recorded for this clonotype. The chain couples TRBV28 to TRBJ1-5; D is undetermined. The CDR3 length is 14 residues. Germline values: CDR1 MDHEN, CDR2 SYDVKM. V lost 7 bases, J lost 0 bases, and 10 bases lay in between. CDR3 residues: CASMGTASNQPQHF. The CDR3 nucleotides are TGTGCCAGCATGGGAACAGCTAGCAATCAGCCCCAGCATTTT.

V usage is TRBV5-6 and J usage is TRBJ2-7; 9 nucleotides agree with TRBD1. The germline gives CDR1 SGHDT, CDR2 YYEEEE. The V and J ends lost 3 bases and 2 bases, in that order; junction bases with no gene match: 9. The CDR3 runs to 16 residues. The CDR3 bases are TGTGCCAGCAGCTCCATTCCGGGACAGGGCGCCTACGAGCAGTACTTC. Amino acid sequence: CASSSIPGQGAYEQYF.

This clonotype was seen ten or more times. The V gene is TRBV6-1, the J gene TRBJ2-1; the D gene is possibly TRBD1 (6 bases). Per the germline V gene, CDR1 is MNHNS and CDR2 is SASEGT. The length of the CDR3 is 16 residues. V shed 3 bases and J shed 0 bases, with 12 bases lying between them. The CDR3, as DNA: TGTGCCAGCAGTGATGGGGGCCAGAGCTCCTACAATGAGCAGTTCTTC. Residues: CASSDGGQSSYNEQFF.

The chain is built from TRBV5-1 and TRBJ1-6; D not certain. The germline V and J ends were trimmed by 8 bases and 6 bases, with 21 bases remaining between them. Germline lookup yields CDR1 SGHRS and CDR2 YFSETQ. CDR3 length: 16 amino acids. Here the CDR3 DNA reads TGCGCCAGGCCACGAACAAGGGTTGGTGGTAATTCACCCCTCCACTTT. Its protein product is CARPRTRVGGNSPLHF.

The J gene is TRBJ2-1, the V gene TRBV9; no reliable D call. This CDR3 contains 14 residues. Germline assignment: CDR1 SGDLS and CDR2 YYNGEE. Trimming left V 0 bases short and J 5 bases short, with 9 bases between. CDR3 residues: CASSVAVGDNEQFF. CDR3 sequence (DNA): TGTGCCAGCAGCGTAGCGGTGGGTGACAATGAGCAGTTCTTC.

The chain combines TRBV4-1 with TRBJ1-1, with D uncertain. The V and J ends lost 0 bases and 5 bases respectively, with 16 bases between them. Germline V gives CDR1 MGHRA, CDR2 YSYEKL. This CDR3 is built from 16 residues. CDR3 in DNA: TGCGCCAGCAGCCAAGACCGGCAAGGTGGTGGGACTGAAGCTTTCTTT. This gives the protein CASSQDRQGGGTEAFF.

The chain recombines TRBV7-9 with TRBJ1-1; D is perhaps TRBD1 (5 bases). The germline gives CDR1 SEHNR, CDR2 FQNEAQ (reference sequence). The V and J ends lost 5 bases and 6 bases respectively, with 13 bases between them. The CDR3 is 13 residues long. The DNA of the CDR3 is TGTGCCAGCAGCCCGGGACTGGGGGCTGAAGCTTTCTTT. This gives the protein CASSPGLGAEAFF.

This clonotype was counted only a few times. V gene TRBV15 combines with J gene TRBJ2-5; TRBD1 matches 9 bases. Germline V CDR1 and CDR2: LNHNV, YYDKDF (reference sequence). This CDR3 contains 15 residues. After removal of 3 bases from V and 5 bases from J, the junction contained 7 bases not matched to a gene. In nucleotides, the CDR3 is TGTGCCACCAGCAGGGAACAGGGGGCTGCGGAGACCCAGTACTTC. It yields the protein CATSREQGAAETQYF.

At least ten counts were recorded for this clonotype. The chain links TRBV10-1 to TRBJ1-3, with D perhaps matching TRBD1 (5 bases). This CDR3 spans 14 amino acids. CDR1 and CDR2 (germline): WNHNN, SYGVQD (reference sequence). Between the trimmed V and J ends, which lost 8 bases and 2 bases, there was a span of 13 bases. CDR3 residues: CASSTGGPGNTIYF. Here the CDR3 DNA reads TGCGCCAGCTCTACCGGGGGACCTGGAAACACCATATATTTT.

This chain links TRBV2 with TRBJ2-3; D not resolved. The V gene lost 4 bases and the J gene lost 6 bases, with 11 bases spanning the gap. This CDR3 has 13 amino acids. Germline CDR1 is SNHLY and CDR2 is FYNNEI. The CDR3 reads CASSVGLVDTQYF. In DNA form, the CDR3 reads TGTGCCAGCAGTGTGGGCCTTGTCGATACGCAGTATTTT.

The genes are TRBV5-4 and TRBJ1-2; 8 bases align to TRBD1. The V gene end was trimmed by 0 bases and the J gene end by 8 bases; junction bases not matched to a gene: 6. In germline, CDR1 is SGHNT, CDR2 YYREEE (reference sequence). The CDR3 length is 14 residues. The CDR3 DNA is TGTGCCAGCAGCTTGGACAGGGGGACGGGGGGCTACACCTTC. Protein product: CASSLDRGTGGYTF.

This clonotype was recorded many times. The chain combines TRBV20-1 with TRBJ1-2; no reliable D call. The CDR3 totals 13 residues. CDR1 is DFQATT, CDR2 SNEGSKA, per germline (reference sequence). V shed 6 bases and J shed 5 bases, with 16 bases lying between them. Here the CDR3 reads CSAADSYAYGYTF. The CDR3 nucleotides read TGCAGTGCCGCAGATTCCTATGCGTATGGCTACACCTTC.

The chain combines TRBV21-1 with TRBJ1-1; the table's D call of TRBD1 was not tested on the DNA. TRBV21-1 is a listed pseudogene. This CDR3 is 21 amino acids long. The CDR3 sequence is CASSKRVVKGTGVVMNTEAFF. In DNA form, the CDR3 reads TGTGCCAGCAGCAAAAGGGTGGTGAAGGGGACAGGGGTAGTGATGAACACTGAAGCTTTCTTT.

To note about this clonotype: Likely a read error: the CDR3 ends without its conserved phenylalanine or tryptophan. The chain recombines TRBV10-3 with TRBJ1-1; possibly TRBD1 for D (5 bases). Deletions cut 0 bases from V and 3 bases from J, with 11 bases between. The germline V gene has CDR1 ENHRY and CDR2 SYGVKD. The CDR3 length is 15 residues. In nucleotides, the CDR3 is TGTGCCATCAGTGAGTCTCGGGACGGCGACACTGAAGCTTTCTCT. This sequence encodes CAISESRDGDTEAFS.

As concerns this clonotype: This could be a read error, since a much larger clone is one nucleotide away. V is TRBV6-2 or TRBV6-3 and J is TRBJ2-7; D call uncertain. V was trimmed by 6 bases and J by 3 bases, leaving 6 bases between them. Germline V gene sequence: CDR1 MNHEY, CDR2 SVGEGT. This CDR3 region has 11 residues. The CDR3 loop reads CASRRFYEQYF. The CDR3 DNA sequence: TGTGCCAGCAGGAGGTTCTACGAGCAGTACTTC.

In nucleotides, the CDR3 is TGTGCCAGCAGGGTCGGGACTTGGGATGGCTACACCTTC. Its translation is CASRVGTWDGYTF. The J gene is TRBJ1-2, the V gene TRBV2; D is perhaps TRBD1 (5 bases). The V gene's germline CDR1 is SNHLY and CDR2 FYNNEI. The CDR3 is 13 residues long. The V gene lost 6 bases and the J gene lost 6 bases, with 14 bases spanning the gap.

The chain combines TRBV4-3 with TRBJ2-2; TRBD1 is a possible D gene (6 bases). This CDR3 is built from 15 residues. Trimming removed 3 bases from V and 4 bases from J, with 12 bases in between. Germline values: CDR1 LGHNA, CDR2 YSLEER. The CDR3 sequence: CASSHADRTTGELFF. DNA of the CDR3: TGCGCCAGCAGCCATGCCGACAGGACCACCGGGGAGCTGTTTTTT.

Of note for this clonotype: A read error may produce the germline difference seen at one junction end. The genes are TRBV7-2 and TRBJ1-1; D perhaps matches TRBD1 (5 bases). This CDR3 has 14 residues. Germline lookup yields CDR1 SGHTA and CDR2 FQGNSA. The chain's CDR3 is CPSSSQGQNTEAFF. CDR3 sequence (DNA): TGTCCCAGCAGCTCACAAGGACAGAACACTGAAGCTTTCTTT. Variable domain in full (rest from reference TRBV7-2 and TRBJ1-1): GAGVSQSPSNKVTEKGKDVELRCDPISGHTALYWYRQSLGQGLEFLIYFQGNSAPDKSGLPSDRFSAERTGGSVSTLTIQRTQQEDSAVYLCPSSSQGQNTEAFFGQGTRLTVV.